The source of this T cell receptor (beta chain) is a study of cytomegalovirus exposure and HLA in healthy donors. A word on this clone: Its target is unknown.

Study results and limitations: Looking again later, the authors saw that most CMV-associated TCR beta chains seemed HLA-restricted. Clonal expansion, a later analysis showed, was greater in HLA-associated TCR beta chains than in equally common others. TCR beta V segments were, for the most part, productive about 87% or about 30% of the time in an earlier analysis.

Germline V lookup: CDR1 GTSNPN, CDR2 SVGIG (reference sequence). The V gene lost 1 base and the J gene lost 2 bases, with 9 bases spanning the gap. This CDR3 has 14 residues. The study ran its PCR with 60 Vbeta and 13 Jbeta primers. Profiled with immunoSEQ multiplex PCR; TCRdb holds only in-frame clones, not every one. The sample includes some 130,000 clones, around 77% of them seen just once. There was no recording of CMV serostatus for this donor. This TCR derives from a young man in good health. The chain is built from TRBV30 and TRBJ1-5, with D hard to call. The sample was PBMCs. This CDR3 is CAWSGGRGNQPQHF. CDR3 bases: TGTGCCTGGAGTGGTGGGAGAGGCAATCAGCCCCAGCATTTT.